The rows below give T cell receptor beta chains drawn from one sample of a study of blood T cells in healthy people across ages. Via MiXCR, TCRdb re-called the 5' RACE reads, giving one row per CDR3 protein. The sample lists approximately 900,000 distinct CDR3 sequences, roughly 50% occurring once. Sequencing input: blood. The receptors originated from a man aged 30 to 45 in good health. Both conserved end residues are part of each CDR3. Each record gives: clone size, D gene, V gene, J gene, CDR3 DNA, CDR3 protein. The D gene is left open where the match is weak. Size is omitted from some rows. Given values are once, few, many or a class for expanded clones.

clone_size: NA; d_call: NA; v_call: TRBV3-1; j_call: TRBJ2-5; cdr3_nt: TGTGCCAGCTTGGTCCCGGGGGAGACCCAGTACTTC; cdr3_aa: CASLVPGETQYF
clone_size: NA; d_call: TRBD2; v_call: TRBV7-2; j_call: TRBJ2-5; cdr3_nt: TGTGCCAGCAGCACTTATAGCGGGGAAGAGACCCAGTACTTC; cdr3_aa: CASSTYSGEETQYF
clone_size: NA; d_call: NA; v_call: TRBV12-3/TRBV12-4; j_call: TRBJ1-2; cdr3_nt: TGTACCAGCAGTCTCACAGGGAGGTATGGCTACACCTTC; cdr3_aa: CTSSLTGRYGYTF
clone_size: NA; d_call: NA; v_call: TRBV6-2/TRBV6-3; j_call: TRBJ1-2; cdr3_nt: TGTGCCAGCAGGGCAGGCGGTCCCTCTAACTATGGCTACACCTTC; cdr3_aa: CASRAGGPSNYGYTF
clone_size: NA; d_call: TRBD2; v_call: TRBV19; j_call: TRBJ2-1; cdr3_nt: TGTGCCAGTAGGCCGGATCTAGCGGGGGGGGACAATGAGCAGTTCTTC; cdr3_aa: CASRPDLAGGDNEQFF
clone_size: NA; d_call: TRBD1; v_call: TRBV7-2; j_call: TRBJ2-7; cdr3_nt: TGTGCCAGCAGCTTACTCTCGACAGGGCCTAGGGACGAGCAGTACTTC; cdr3_aa: CASSLLSTGPRDEQYF
clone_size: NA; d_call: TRBD1; v_call: TRBV5-1; j_call: TRBJ2-6; cdr3_nt: TGCGCCAGCAGCTGGGTGGGACAGGGGTCTGGGGCCAACGTCCTGACTTTC; cdr3_aa: CASSWVGQGSGANVLTF
clone_size: NA; d_call: TRBD1; v_call: TRBV29-1; j_call: TRBJ2-1; cdr3_nt: TGCAGCGTCGAACAGGGGGTTGACTCCTACAATGAGCAGTTCTTC; cdr3_aa: CSVEQGVDSYNEQFF
clone_size: NA; d_call: NA; v_call: TRBV5-1; j_call: TRBJ2-1; cdr3_nt: TGCGCCAGCAGCTTGGACTTTACCGCCTACAATGAGCAGTTCTTC; cdr3_aa: CASSLDFTAYNEQFF
clone_size: NA; d_call: TRBD1; v_call: TRBV9; j_call: TRBJ2-5; cdr3_nt: TGTGCCAGCAGCGTAGGAGGTCCGGGGACAGCTCGGCAGTACTTC; cdr3_aa: CASSVGGPGTARQYF
clone_size: NA; d_call: TRBD1; v_call: TRBV11-1; j_call: TRBJ2-7; cdr3_nt: TGTGCCAGCAGGCTCCGGGACAGGGGCTACGAGCGGTACTTC; cdr3_aa: CASRLRDRGYERYF
clone_size: NA; d_call: NA; v_call: TRBV5-1; j_call: TRBJ2-7; cdr3_nt: TGCGCCAGCAGCGTCTCAGGGATCTACGAGCAGTACTTC; cdr3_aa: CASSVSGIYEQYF
clone_size: NA; d_call: TRBD1; v_call: TRBV20-1; j_call: TRBJ1-4; cdr3_nt: TGCAGTGCTAGAGATTCGGGACAGGGGAGGGAAAAACTGTTTTTT; cdr3_aa: CSARDSGQGREKLFF
clone_size: few; d_call: TRBD1; v_call: TRBV7-2; j_call: TRBJ2-7; cdr3_nt: TGTGCCAGCAGTTACCGGGACAGGGGCCACGAGCAGTACTTC; cdr3_aa: CASSYRDRGHEQYF
clone_size: few; d_call: TRBD2; v_call: TRBV7-6; j_call: TRBJ2-1; cdr3_nt: TGTGCCAGCAGCCTTCCGGGACTAGCGGCCTACAATGAGCAGTTCTTC; cdr3_aa: CASSLPGLAAYNEQFF
clone_size: NA; d_call: NA; v_call: TRBV30; j_call: TRBJ2-1; cdr3_nt: TGTGCCTGGGTACGGGCTACAGGTGAGCAGTTCTTC; cdr3_aa: CAWVRATGEQFF
clone_size: NA; d_call: NA; v_call: TRBV3-1; j_call: TRBJ1-1; cdr3_nt: TGTGCCAGCAGCCTGGGACGGGAGAACACTGAAGCTTTCTTT; cdr3_aa: CASSLGRENTEAFF
clone_size: NA; d_call: TRBD2; v_call: TRBV6-5; j_call: TRBJ2-3; cdr3_nt: TGTGCCAGCAGTTACGAGCGGGGGGGTCTGGGCACAGATACGCAGTATTTT; cdr3_aa: CASSYERGGLGTDTQYF
clone_size: many; d_call: NA; v_call: TRBV5-6; j_call: TRBJ1-2; cdr3_nt: TGTGCCAGCAGCTTGGCCGGGACGCGTATGCCGGGTGGCTACACCTTC; cdr3_aa: CASSLAGTRMPGGYTF
clone_size: once; d_call: TRBD2; v_call: TRBV20-1; j_call: TRBJ2-5; cdr3_nt: TGCAGTGCTAGAGATGGGGCGGGGGGTCACCAAGAGACCCAGTACTTC; cdr3_aa: CSARDGAGGHQETQYF